Each of the 7 T cell receptor beta chains below was sequenced from the same sample in a study of molecular identifiers for immune sequencing clone quantification (dated by TCRdb to the late 2010s). Libraries were built with PCR. This sample was sequenced with a NextSeq 500. TCRdb redid the processing of the public reads, applying fastp at Q25 and MiXCR, and retained in-frame beta chains. Here each entry gathers all rows of one CDR3 protein and keeps the most common genes and DNA. Within this sample are 40,000 to 45,000 distinct CDR3 sequences, with approximately 24% of them counted one time only. Jointly, the top ten make up around 0.89% of the sample. The sample taken for sequencing was naive CD8+ T cells from blood, with Jurkat cell RNA spiked in. What this sample's cell subset or site label stands for: FACS-sorted CD8+CD4-CCR7+CD45RA+ naive T cells. These receptors originate from a human donor in good health. Some libraries in this study had Jurkat cell RNA spiked in.

This clonotype ranks as medium-sized. The chain recombines TRBV23-1 with TRBJ2-7; D might be TRBD1 (6 bases). TRBV23-1 carries the ORF label, with uncertain function. This CDR3 is built from 15 residues. V dropped 7 bases and J dropped 4 bases, with 20 bases sitting between them. The CDR3 reads CASNHHRAQTYEQYF. The CDR3 bases are TGCGCCAGCAACCACCACAGGGCCCAGACGTACGAGCAGTACTTC.

This clonotype was seen ten or more times. The chain joins TRBV6-4 to TRBJ2-2; tentatively, D is TRBD1 (5 bases). Trimming took 3 bases from V and 2 from J, leaving 7 bases between them. Germline V lookup: CDR1 MRHNA, CDR2 SNTAGT. The CDR3 is made up of 14 amino acids. The CDR3, as DNA: TGTGCCAGCAGTGAGACAGCTAACACCGGGGAGCTGTTTTTT. Translation gives CASSETANTGELFF.

Turning to this clonotype: A much larger clone lies one base from this, so it may be a read error. The gene calls are TRBV6-6 and TRBJ2-2; maybe TRBD1 (5 bases). The germline CDR1 and CDR2 sequences are MNHNY and SVGAGI (reference sequence). CDR3 length: 14 residues. Deletions cut 2 bases from V and 10 bases from J, with 14 bases between. The CDR3 sequence is CASSYIQGSVELFF. The CDR3 DNA reads as TGTGCCAGCAGTTACATCCAGGGCTCCGTGGAGCTGTTTTTT.

This clonotype appeared many times. V and J are TRBV7-2 and TRBJ2-5, with D tentatively TRBD1 or TRBD2 (6 bases each). The CDR3 length is 15 residues. Germline V gene sequence: CDR1 SGHTA, CDR2 FQGNSA. The V gene lost 2 bases and the J gene lost 1 base, with 11 bases spanning the gap. The chain's CDR3 is CASSLTGTSQETQYF. The CDR3 nucleotides are TGTGCCAGCAGCTTAACAGGGACTTCCCAAGAGACCCAGTACTTC.

For this clonotype: Since a much larger clone is just one base distant, this may be a read error. The rearrangement joins TRBV27 to TRBJ2-3, with D possibly TRBD2 on 6 matching bases. Germline CDR1 and CDR2: MNHEY and SMNVEV (reference sequence). CDR3 length equals 16 residues. Trimming pared 5 bases from V and 0 bases from J, leaving 15 bases between. DNA of the CDR3: TGTGCCAGCAGTGCGGCGGGGCCAAACAGCACAGATACGCAGTATTTT. It is translated as CASSAAGPNSTDTQYF.

The sample holds many counts of this clonotype. The chain couples TRBV19 to TRBJ1-2; D is ambiguous. The CDR3 has 13 amino acids. Trimming cost V 5 bases and J 4 bases, with 11 bases left between them. The germline V gene encodes CDR1 LNHDA and CDR2 SQIVND (reference sequence). CDR3 in amino acids: CASSLSEPYGYTF. DNA of the CDR3: TGTGCCAGTAGTTTGTCAGAGCCCTATGGCTACACCTTC.

The chain combines TRBV29-1 with TRBJ2-2; TRBD1 agrees at 9 bases. The junction had 11 bases not matched to a gene; V was cut back by 3 bases and J by 6 bases. CDR1 is SQVTM and CDR2 is ANQGSEA in the germline V gene. The CDR3 sequence is 16 residues long. The CDR3 sequence is CSVDDSGTGSAGELFF. The CDR3 DNA reads as TGCAGCGTTGACGACTCCGGGACAGGGTCAGCCGGGGAGCTGTTTTTT.